This entry lists 20 T cell receptor beta chains sequenced from one sample in a study of T and B cells in COVID-19 patients. Each TRB amplification used roughly 220-550 ng of genomic DNA from blood. Multiplex PCR with BIOMED2 TRB-A/B primer pools amplified TRB rearrangements. TCRdb recomputed calls from the multiplex PCR reads with MiXCR, one row per CDR3 protein. This sample has around 23,000 distinct CDR3 sequences, with under 30% found just once. The sequencing input was blood. The receptors stem from a human donor who had recovered from COVID-19.

The V call is TRBV10-3, the J call TRBJ2-7, with 7 bases aligning to TRBD2. This CDR3 is built from 13 residues. The J segment lost 6 bases and the V segment lost 2 bases, leaving 4 bases of the junction unmatched. Germline V gene data show CDR1 as ENHRY and CDR2 as SYGVKD. CDR3 in DNA: TGTGCCATCAGTGAGGGCCAGCGGGGCGAGCAGTACTTC. Protein: CAISEGQRGEQYF.

J is TRBJ1-2 and V is TRBV5-1; 8 bases are shared with TRBD1. Germline V CDR1 and CDR2: SGHRS, YFSETQ. The CDR3 covers 17 residues. Losses at the gene ends were 1 base for V and 9 bases for J; bases not matched to a gene: 17. As DNA, the CDR3 is TGCGCCAGCAGCTTGCCACGCTACACCGGGACAGGAAGGAGCTACACCTTC. Its translation is CASSLPRYTGTGRSYTF.

This clonotype was picked up many times. This chain's CDR3 is CASSLGSSGPGRGGELFF. As DNA, the CDR3 is TGTGCCAGCAGCTTGGGGTCTAGCGGGCCCGGTAGAGGCGGGGAGCTGTTTTTT. This chain uses TRBV5-4 with TRBJ2-2; TRBD2 aligns across 8 bases. The CDR3 runs to 18 residues. After removal of 0 bases from V and 7 bases from J, the junction contained 14 bases not matched to a gene. Per the germline V gene, CDR1 is SGHNT and CDR2 is YYREEE (reference sequence). Based on the CDR3 plus reference TRBV5-4 and TRBJ2-2, the full variable domain is ETGVTQSPTHLIKTRGQQVTLRCSSQSGHNTVSWYQQALGQGPQFIFQYYREEENGRGNFPPRFSGLQFPNYSSELNVNALELDDSALYLCASSLGSSGPGRGGELFFGEGSRLTVL.

Only a few counts were recorded for this clonotype. V usage is TRBV6-5 and J usage is TRBJ2-7, with TRBD2 matching over 13 bases. The length of the CDR3 is 18 residues. With 0 bases clipped from V and 1 base from J, the junction kept 6 bases outside the gene matches. Germline loops: CDR1 MNHEY, CDR2 SVGAGI. The CDR3 DNA reads as TGTGCCAGCAGTTACTCGATGGGACTAGCGGGACCATCCTACGAGCAGTACTTC. Its protein product is CASSYSMGLAGPSYEQYF.

In this sample, this clonotype turned up many times. V is TRBV5-6 and J is TRBJ2-5, with TRBD2 identical over 8 bases. Germline values: CDR1 SGHDT, CDR2 YYEEEE. The J segment lost 1 base and the V segment lost 8 bases, leaving 7 bases of the junction unmatched. The CDR3 length is 14 residues. The CDR3 bases are TGTGCCAGTTGTCTAGCGGGCATCCAAGAGACCCAGTACTTC. Protein sequence: CASCLAGIQETQYF. Filled out from reference TRBV5-6 and TRBJ2-5, the complete variable domain reads DAGVTQSPTHLIKTRGQQVTLRCSPKSGHDTVSWYQQALGQGPQFIFQYYEEEERQRGNFPDRFSGHQFPNYSSELNVNALLLGDSALYLCASCLAGIQETQYFGPGTRLLVL.

In its sample, this clonotype was seen a few times. The rearrangement links TRBV7-6 to TRBJ1-2; 7 bases line up with TRBD1. V lost 2 bases and J lost 6; bases outside the gene matches: 3. The CDR3 totals 13 residues. The germline CDR1 and CDR2 sequences are SGHVS and FNYEAQ. In DNA form, the CDR3 reads TGTGCCAGCAGCTTAACAGGGGATGATGGCTACACCTTC. It specifies CASSLTGDDGYTF.

The rearrangement joins TRBV12-3 or TRBV12-4 to TRBJ2-5, with 9 bases fitting TRBD2. V lost 3 bases, J lost 1 base, and 3 bases stayed unmatched. The CDR3 consists of 15 residues. The CDR3 loop reads CASSFSSGVQETQYF. The CDR3 bases are TGTGCCAGCAGTTTTTCTAGCGGGGTCCAAGAGACCCAGTACTTC.

This clonotype has a single count. The chain is built from TRBV6-5 and TRBJ2-1; 13 positions match TRBD2. There are 16 residues in the CDR3. CDR1 is MNHEY, CDR2 SVGAGI, per germline. J was trimmed by 3 bases and V by 6 bases; bases with no gene match: 5. CDR3 in DNA: TGTGCCAGCAGCCCGGGGACTAGCGGGAACTACAATGAGCAGTTCTTC. It translates to CASSPGTSGNYNEQFF.

This clonotype appeared a few times. The J gene is TRBJ2-1, the V gene TRBV24-1; D may be TRBD2 (5 bases). The CDR3 totals 13 residues. The V gene lost 4 bases and the J gene lost 5 bases, with 8 bases spanning the gap. Germline lookup yields CDR1 KGHDR and CDR2 SFDVKD. DNA of the CDR3: TGTGCCACCAGTGAGAGGCGGGACAATGAGCAGTTCTTC. Translating it yields CATSERRDNEQFF.

The rearrangement joins TRBV11-2 to TRBJ2-3; 10 positions match TRBD2. Germline assignment: CDR1 SGHAT and CDR2 FQNNGV. Losses at the gene ends were 11 bases for V and 3 bases for J; bases not matched to a gene: 8. This CDR3 contains 14 residues. The CDR3 here is CACRLLAGTDTQYF. The CDR3, as DNA: TGTGCCTGCCGCTTACTAGCGGGGACAGATACGCAGTATTTT.

This clonotype was counted only a few times. This rearrangement joins TRBV5-1 to TRBJ2-7; D is possibly TRBD1 or TRBD2 (5 bases each). The CDR3 is 12 residues long. In germline, CDR1 is SGHRS, CDR2 YFSETQ. Deletions cut 0 bases from V and 5 bases from J, with 6 bases between. The CDR3 here is CASSLGGDEQYF. The CDR3, as DNA: TGCGCCAGCAGCTTGGGAGGGGACGAGCAGTACTTC.

This clonotype appeared once. This sequence joins TRBV6-2 or TRBV6-3 and TRBJ2-1; 7 bases fit TRBD2. The germline V gene encodes CDR1 MNHEY and CDR2 SVGEGT. The CDR3 totals 16 residues. With V trimmed by 0 bases and J by 3 bases, 5 bases remained unmatched. CDR3 coding DNA: TGTGCCAGCAGTTACTCTCCGGGCGGGGGCTACAATGAGCAGTTCTTC. Encoded protein: CASSYSPGGGYNEQFF.

This clonotype appeared a few times. The gene calls are TRBV12-3 or TRBV12-4 and TRBJ2-7; TRBD1 agrees at 7 bases. CDR3 size: 14 residues. The trim removed 5 bases at V and 0 bases at J, leaving 4 bases unmatched. CDR3 loop: CASSGGQSSYEQYF. CDR3 sequence (DNA): TGTGCCAGCAGTGGGGGACAGAGCTCCTACGAGCAGTACTTC.

This clonotype was seen a handful of times. Sequence at one end of the junction differs from germline and may be a read error. The chain uses TRBV30 and TRBJ2-5, with unresolved D. Germline assignment: CDR1 GTSNPN and CDR2 SVGIG (reference sequence). CDR3 size: 13 residues. Here the CDR3 DNA reads TGTGCCTGGAGTGTGACCAAATTAGAGGCCCAGTACTTC. Translating it yields CAWSVTKLEAQYF.

In this sample, this clonotype turned up many times. The CDR3 spells CASSFSGVYEQYF. The DNA for the CDR3 is TGTGCCAGTAGTTTTAGTGGAGTCTACGAGCAGTACTTC. The rearrangement uses TRBV19 and TRBJ2-7; D unclear. Germline V gene lookup returns CDR1 LNHDA and CDR2 SQIVND (reference sequence). CDR3 length: 13 residues. Trimming removed 5 bases at V and 3 bases at J, with 11 bases between.

V gene TRBV5-6 combines with J gene TRBJ2-5; D is perhaps TRBD1 (6 bases). The V end lost 0 bases, the J end lost 9 bases, and 18 bases lay between the germline ends. Germline CDR1 is SGHDT and CDR2 is YYEEEE. This CDR3 is 15 amino acids long. In DNA, the CDR3 is TGTGCCAGCAGCTTGGGTGGCCAGGGGCTCCCCTCCCAGTACTTC. The encoded protein is CASSLGGQGLPSQYF.

There are a few counts of this clonotype. The chain combines TRBV12-3 or TRBV12-4 with TRBJ2-1; 7 bases map to TRBD2. The CDR3 is 15 residues long. Trimming took 6 bases from V and 7 from J; bases not matched to a gene: 12. The CDR3 DNA is TGTGCCAGCAGGACTTTAGCGGGCCTGGGGAATGAGCAGTTCTTC. It encodes CASRTLAGLGNEQFF.

This clonotype was picked up a small number of times. The gene calls are TRBV6-5 and TRBJ2-5; no reliable D call. Trimming pared 6 bases from V and 7 bases from J, leaving 12 bases between. Germline CDR1 and CDR2: MNHEY and SVGAGI. The CDR3 consists of 12 residues. In DNA, the CDR3 is TGTGCCAGCAGCGCGACCTCGGGGACCCAGTACTTC. Amino acids: CASSATSGTQYF.

This chain connects TRBV12-3 or TRBV12-4 to TRBJ2-2; unclear D gene. V was cut by 3 bases and J by 3 bases, with 11 bases left in between. This CDR3 comprises 15 residues. The CDR3: CASSFRQPYTGELFF. The CDR3 DNA reads as TGTGCCAGCAGTTTTAGGCAGCCGTACACCGGGGAGCTGTTTTTT.

In its sample, this clonotype ranks as medium-sized. The chain links TRBV19 to TRBJ1-2; weak D call: TRBD1 (5 bases). With 5 bases removed from V and 0 bases from J, the gap between germline ends came to 10 bases. This CDR3 spans 14 amino acids. The V gene's germline CDR1 is LNHDA and CDR2 SQIVND (reference sequence). CDR3 sequence (DNA): TGTGCCAGTAGTTACGACAGTACTAACTATGGCTACACCTTC. It is translated as CASSYDSTNYGYTF.